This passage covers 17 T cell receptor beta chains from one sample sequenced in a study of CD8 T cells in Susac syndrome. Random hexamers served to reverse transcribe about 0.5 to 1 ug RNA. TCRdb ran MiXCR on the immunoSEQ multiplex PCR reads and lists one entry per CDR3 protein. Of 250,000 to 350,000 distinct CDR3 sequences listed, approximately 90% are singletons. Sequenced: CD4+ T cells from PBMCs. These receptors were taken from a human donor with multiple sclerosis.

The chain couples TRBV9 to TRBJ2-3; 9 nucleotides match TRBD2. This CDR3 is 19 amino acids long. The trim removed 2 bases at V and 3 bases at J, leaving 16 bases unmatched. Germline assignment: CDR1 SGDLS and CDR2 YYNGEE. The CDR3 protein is CASSVDIAGAGTITDTQYF. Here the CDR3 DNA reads TGTGCCAGCAGCGTGGATATAGCGGGAGCGGGCACGATTACAGATACGCAGTATTTT.

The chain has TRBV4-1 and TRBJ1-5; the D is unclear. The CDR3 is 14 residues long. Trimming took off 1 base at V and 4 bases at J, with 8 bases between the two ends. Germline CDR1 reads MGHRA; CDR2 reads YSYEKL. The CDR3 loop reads CASSQVVNNQPQHF. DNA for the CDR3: TGCGCCAGCAGCCAAGTGGTGAATAATCAGCCCCAGCATTTT.

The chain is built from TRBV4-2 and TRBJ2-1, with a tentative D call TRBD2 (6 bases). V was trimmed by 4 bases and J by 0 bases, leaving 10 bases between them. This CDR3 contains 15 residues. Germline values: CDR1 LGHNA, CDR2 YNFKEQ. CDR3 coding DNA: TGTGCCAGCAGCCGGGACGGGGGCTCCTACAATGAGCAGTTCTTC. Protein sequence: CASSRDGGSYNEQFF.

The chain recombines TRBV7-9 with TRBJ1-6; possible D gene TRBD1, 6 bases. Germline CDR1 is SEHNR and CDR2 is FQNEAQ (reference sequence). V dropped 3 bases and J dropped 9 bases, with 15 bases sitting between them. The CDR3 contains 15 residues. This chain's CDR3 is CASSFSDSLGSPLHF. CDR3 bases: TGTGCCAGCAGCTTCTCGGACAGTTTAGGTTCACCCCTCCACTTT.

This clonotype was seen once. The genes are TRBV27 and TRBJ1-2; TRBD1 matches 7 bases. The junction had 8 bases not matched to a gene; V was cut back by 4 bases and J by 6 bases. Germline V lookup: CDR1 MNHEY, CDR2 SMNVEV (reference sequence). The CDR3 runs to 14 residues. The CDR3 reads CASSSTRGLDGYTF. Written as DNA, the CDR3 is TGTGCCAGCAGTTCCACTAGGGGGCTCGATGGCTACACCTTC.

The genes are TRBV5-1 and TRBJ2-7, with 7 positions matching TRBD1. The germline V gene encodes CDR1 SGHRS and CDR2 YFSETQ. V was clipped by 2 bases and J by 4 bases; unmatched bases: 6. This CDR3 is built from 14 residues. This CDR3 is CASSFLGGKYEQYF. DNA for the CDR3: TGCGCCAGCAGCTTCTTAGGGGGCAAGTACGAGCAGTACTTC.

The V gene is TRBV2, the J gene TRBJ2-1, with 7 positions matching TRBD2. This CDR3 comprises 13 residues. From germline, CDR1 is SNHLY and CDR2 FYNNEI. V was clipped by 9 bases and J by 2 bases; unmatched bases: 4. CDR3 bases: TGTGCCAGTGGGACTAACCCCTACAATGAGCAGTTCTTC. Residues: CASGTNPYNEQFF.

The CDR3 region is CAIADRADYGYTF. The CDR3 DNA reads TGTGCCATAGCCGACAGGGCGGACTATGGCTACACCTTC. This rearrangement joins TRBV6-6 to TRBJ1-2; 7 nucleotides align to TRBD1. Trimming removed 10 bases from V and 3 bases from J; junction bases left unmatched: 8. The CDR3 has 13 amino acids. Germline-derived CDR1 and CDR2 are MNHNY and SVGAGI (reference sequence).

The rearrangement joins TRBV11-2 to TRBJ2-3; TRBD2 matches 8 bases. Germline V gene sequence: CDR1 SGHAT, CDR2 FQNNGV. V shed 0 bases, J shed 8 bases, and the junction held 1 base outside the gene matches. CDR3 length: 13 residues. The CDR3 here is CASSLDRGGTQYF. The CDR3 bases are TGTGCCAGCAGCTTAGACCGGGGGGGTACGCAGTATTTT.

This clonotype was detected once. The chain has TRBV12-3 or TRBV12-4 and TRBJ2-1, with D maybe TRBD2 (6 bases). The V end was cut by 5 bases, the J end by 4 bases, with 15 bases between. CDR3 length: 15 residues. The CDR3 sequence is CASSGGSSAYNEQFF. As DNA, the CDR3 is TGTGCCAGCAGTGGGGGGAGCAGCGCGTACAATGAGCAGTTCTTC.

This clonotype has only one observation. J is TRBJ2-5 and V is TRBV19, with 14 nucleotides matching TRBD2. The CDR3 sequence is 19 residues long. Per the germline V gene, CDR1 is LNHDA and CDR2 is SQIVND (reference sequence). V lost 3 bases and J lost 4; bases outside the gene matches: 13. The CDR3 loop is CASSIHPGLAGDGPETQYF. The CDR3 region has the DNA TGTGCCAGTAGTATTCATCCGGGACTAGCGGGAGACGGCCCAGAGACCCAGTACTTC.

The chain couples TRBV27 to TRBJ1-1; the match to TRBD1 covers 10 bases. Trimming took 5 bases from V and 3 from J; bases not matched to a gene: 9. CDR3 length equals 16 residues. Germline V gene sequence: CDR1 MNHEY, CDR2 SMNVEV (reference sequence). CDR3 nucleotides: TGTGCCAGCAGTCGACGACAGGGGGCTCGACACACTGAAGCTTTCTTT. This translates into CASSRRQGARHTEAFF.

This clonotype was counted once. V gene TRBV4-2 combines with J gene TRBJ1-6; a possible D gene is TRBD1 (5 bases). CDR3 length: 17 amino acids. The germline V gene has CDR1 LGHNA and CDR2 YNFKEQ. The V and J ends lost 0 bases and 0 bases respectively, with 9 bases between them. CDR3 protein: CASSQDPGRSYNSPLHF. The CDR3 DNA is TGTGCCAGCAGCCAAGACCCAGGGCGCTCCTATAATTCACCCCTCCACTTT.

The CDR3 is CASSLGGHSGGSYEQYF. The CDR3 DNA follows: TGTGCCAGCAGCTTAGGGGGACATAGCGGGGGTAGCTACGAGCAGTACTTC. The V and J genes are TRBV7-8 and TRBJ2-7, with TRBD2 matching over 9 bases. The CDR3 extends over 17 amino acids. Germline V gene sequence: CDR1 SGHVS, CDR2 FQNEAQ. After removal of 1 base from V and 3 bases from J, the junction contained 10 bases not matched to a gene.

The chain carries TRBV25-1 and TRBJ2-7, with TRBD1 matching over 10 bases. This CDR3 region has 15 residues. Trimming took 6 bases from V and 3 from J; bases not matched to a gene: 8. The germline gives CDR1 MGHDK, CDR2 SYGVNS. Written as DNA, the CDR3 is TGTGCCAGCAGGGAAGCCGGGACAGGGGACTACGAGCAGTACTTC. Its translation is CASREAGTGDYEQYF.

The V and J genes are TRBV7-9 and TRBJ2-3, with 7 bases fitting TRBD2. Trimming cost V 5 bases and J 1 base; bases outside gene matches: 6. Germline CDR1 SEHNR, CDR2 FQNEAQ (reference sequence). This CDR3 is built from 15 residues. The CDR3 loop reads CASSPAAGGTDTQYF. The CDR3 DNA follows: TGTGCCAGCAGCCCCGCTGCGGGAGGCACAGATACGCAGTATTTT.

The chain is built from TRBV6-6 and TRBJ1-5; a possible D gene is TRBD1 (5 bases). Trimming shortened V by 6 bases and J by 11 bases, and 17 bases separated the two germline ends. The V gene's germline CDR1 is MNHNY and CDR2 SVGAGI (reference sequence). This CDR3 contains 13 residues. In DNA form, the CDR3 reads TGTGCCAGCAGACCGGGGCCCAATCGGGCCCAGCATTTT. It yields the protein CASRPGPNRAQHF.